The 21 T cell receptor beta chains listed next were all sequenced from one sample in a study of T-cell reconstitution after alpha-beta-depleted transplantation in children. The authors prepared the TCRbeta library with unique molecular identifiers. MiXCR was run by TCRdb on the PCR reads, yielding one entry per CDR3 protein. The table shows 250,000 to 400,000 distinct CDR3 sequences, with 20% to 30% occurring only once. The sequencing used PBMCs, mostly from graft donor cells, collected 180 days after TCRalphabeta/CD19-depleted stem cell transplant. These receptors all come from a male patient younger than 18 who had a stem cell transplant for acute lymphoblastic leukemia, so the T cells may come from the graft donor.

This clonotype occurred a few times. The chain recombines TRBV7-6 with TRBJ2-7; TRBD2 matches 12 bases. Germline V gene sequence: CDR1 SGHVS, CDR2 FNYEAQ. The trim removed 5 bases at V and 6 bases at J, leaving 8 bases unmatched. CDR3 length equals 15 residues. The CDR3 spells CASSRPLAGGLEQYF. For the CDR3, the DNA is TGTGCCAGCAGCCGTCCCCTAGCGGGAGGGCTCGAGCAGTACTTC.

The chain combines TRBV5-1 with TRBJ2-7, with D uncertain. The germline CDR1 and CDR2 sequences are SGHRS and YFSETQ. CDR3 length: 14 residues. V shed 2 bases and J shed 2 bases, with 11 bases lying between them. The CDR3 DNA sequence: TGCGCCAGCAGCTTTGCAGCTAACGCCTACGAGCAGTACTTC. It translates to CASSFAANAYEQYF.

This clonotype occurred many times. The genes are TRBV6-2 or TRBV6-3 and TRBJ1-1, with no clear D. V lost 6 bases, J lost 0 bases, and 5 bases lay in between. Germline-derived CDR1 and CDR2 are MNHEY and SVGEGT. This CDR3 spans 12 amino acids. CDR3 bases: TGTGCCAGCAGCCGCATGAACACTGAAGCTTTCTTT. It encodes CASSRMNTEAFF.

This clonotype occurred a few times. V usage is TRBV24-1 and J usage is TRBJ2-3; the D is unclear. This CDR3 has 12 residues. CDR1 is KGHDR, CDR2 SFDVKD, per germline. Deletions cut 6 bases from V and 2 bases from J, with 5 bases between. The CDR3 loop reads CATSQVTDTQYF. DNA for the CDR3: TGTGCCACCAGTCAGGTCACAGATACGCAGTATTTT.

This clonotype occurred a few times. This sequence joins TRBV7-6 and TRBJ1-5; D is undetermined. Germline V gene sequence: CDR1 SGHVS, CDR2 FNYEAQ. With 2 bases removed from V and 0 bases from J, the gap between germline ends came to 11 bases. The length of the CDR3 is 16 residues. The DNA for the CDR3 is TGTGCCAGCAGCTTAACCCCGCCCGTTAGCAATCAGCCCCAGCATTTT. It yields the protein CASSLTPPVSNQPQHF.

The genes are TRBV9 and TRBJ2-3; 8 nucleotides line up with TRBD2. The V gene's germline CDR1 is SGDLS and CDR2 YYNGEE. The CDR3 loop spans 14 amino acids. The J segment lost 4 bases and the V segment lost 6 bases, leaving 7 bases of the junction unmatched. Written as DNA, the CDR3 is TGTGCCAGCACCGCCGGGGGGGCTTCAGATACGCAGTATTTT. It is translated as CASTAGGASDTQYF. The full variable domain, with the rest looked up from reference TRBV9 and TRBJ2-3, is DSGVTQTPKHLITATGQRVTLRCSPRSGDLSVYWYQQSLDQGLQFLIQYYNGEERAKGNILERFSAQQFPDLHSELNLSSLELGDSALYFCASTAGGASDTQYFGPGTRLTVL.

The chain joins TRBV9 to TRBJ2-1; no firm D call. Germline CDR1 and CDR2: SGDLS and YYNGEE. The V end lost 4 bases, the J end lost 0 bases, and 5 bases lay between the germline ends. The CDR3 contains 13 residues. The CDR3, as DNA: TGTGCCAGCAGCAAAAGCTCCTACAATGAGCAGTTCTTC. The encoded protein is CASSKSSYNEQFF.

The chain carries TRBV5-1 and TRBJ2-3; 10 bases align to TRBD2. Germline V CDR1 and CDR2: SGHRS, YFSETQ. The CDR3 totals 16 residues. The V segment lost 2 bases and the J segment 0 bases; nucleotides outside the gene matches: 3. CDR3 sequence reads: CASSLAGGRSTDTQYF. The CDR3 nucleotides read TGCGCCAGCAGCTTAGCGGGAGGGAGGAGCACAGATACGCAGTATTTT.

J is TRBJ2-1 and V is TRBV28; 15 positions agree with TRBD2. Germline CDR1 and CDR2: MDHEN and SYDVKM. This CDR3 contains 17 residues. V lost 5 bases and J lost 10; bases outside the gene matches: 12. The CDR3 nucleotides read TGTGCCAGCAGTCGTTACTCCGGGACTAGCGGGAGGCGAGAGCAGTTCTTC. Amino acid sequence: CASSRYSGTSGRREQFF.

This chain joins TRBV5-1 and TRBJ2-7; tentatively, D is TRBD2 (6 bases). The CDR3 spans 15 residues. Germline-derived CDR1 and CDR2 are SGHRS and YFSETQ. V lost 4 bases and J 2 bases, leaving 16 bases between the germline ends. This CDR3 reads CASSPAGTRTYEQYF. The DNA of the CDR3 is TGCGCCAGCAGCCCCGCCGGGACTCGAACCTACGAGCAGTACTTC.

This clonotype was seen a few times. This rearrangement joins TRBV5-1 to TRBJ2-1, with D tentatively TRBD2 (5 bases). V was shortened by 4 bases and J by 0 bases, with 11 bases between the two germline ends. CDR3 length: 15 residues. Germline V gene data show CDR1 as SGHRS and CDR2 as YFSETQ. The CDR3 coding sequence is TGCGCCAGCAGCCTGACTACCAGCTCCTACAATGAGCAGTTCTTC. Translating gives CASSLTTSSYNEQFF. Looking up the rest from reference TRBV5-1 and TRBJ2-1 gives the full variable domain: KAGVTQTPRYLIKTRGQQVTLSCSPISGHRSVSWYQQTPGQGLQFLFEYFSETQRNKGNFPGRFSGRQFSNSRSEMNVSTLELGDSALYLCASSLTTSSYNEQFFGPGTRLTVL.

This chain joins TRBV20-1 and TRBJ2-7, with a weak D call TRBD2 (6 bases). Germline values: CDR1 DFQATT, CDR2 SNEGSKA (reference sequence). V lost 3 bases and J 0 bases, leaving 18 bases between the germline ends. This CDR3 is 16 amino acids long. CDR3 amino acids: CSARRGNSGDSYEQYF. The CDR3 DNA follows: TGCAGTGCTAGGCGGGGAAATAGCGGAGACTCCTACGAGCAGTACTTC.

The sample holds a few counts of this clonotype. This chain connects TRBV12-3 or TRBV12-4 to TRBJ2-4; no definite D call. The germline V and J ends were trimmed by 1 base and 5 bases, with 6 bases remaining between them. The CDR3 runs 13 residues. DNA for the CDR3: TGTGCCAGCAGTTTAGAGGGCCAAAACATTCAGTACTTC. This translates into CASSLEGQNIQYF.

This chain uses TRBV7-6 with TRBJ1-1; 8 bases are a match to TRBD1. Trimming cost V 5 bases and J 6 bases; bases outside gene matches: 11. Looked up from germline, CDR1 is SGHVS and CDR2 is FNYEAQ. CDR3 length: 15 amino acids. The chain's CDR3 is CASSSAVQGEAEAFF. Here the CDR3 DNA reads TGTGCCAGCAGCAGCGCGGTACAGGGGGAGGCTGAAGCTTTCTTT.

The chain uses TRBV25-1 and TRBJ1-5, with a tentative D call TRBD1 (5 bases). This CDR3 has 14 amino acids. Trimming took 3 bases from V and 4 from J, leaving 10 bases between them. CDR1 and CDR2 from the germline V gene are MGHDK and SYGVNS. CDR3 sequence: CASSDPGHNQPQHF. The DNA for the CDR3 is TGTGCCAGCAGTGACCCAGGGCATAATCAGCCCCAGCATTTT.

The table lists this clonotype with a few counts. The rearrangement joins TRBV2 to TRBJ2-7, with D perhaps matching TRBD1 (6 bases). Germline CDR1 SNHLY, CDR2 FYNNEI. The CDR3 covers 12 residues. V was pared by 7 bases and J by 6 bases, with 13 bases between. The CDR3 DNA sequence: TGTGCCAGCAAAGGCAGGGGCCCCGAGCAGTACTTC. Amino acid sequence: CASKGRGPEQYF.

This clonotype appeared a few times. The CDR3: CASTRGTAFNEQFF. The CDR3 bases are TGTGCCAGCACACGGGGGACAGCCTTCAATGAGCAGTTCTTC. The chain combines TRBV6-2 or TRBV6-3 with TRBJ2-1, with D possibly matching TRBD1 (7 bases). The CDR3 runs to 14 residues. The V end was cut by 7 bases, the J end by 6 bases, with 16 bases between. Germline V CDR1 and CDR2: MNHEY, SVGEGT.

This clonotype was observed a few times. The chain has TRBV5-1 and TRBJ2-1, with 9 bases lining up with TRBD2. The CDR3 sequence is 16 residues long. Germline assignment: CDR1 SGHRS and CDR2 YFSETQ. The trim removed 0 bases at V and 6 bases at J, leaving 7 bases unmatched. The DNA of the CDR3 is TGCGCCAGCAGCTTGGGGCTAGCGGGATCGGTCAATGAGCAGTTCTTC. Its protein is CASSLGLAGSVNEQFF.

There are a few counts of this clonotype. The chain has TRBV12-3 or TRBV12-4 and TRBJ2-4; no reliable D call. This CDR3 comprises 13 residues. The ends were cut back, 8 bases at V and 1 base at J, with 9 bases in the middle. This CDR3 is CASRRDAKNIQYF. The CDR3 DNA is TGTGCCAGCCGAAGGGATGCCAAAAACATTCAGTACTTC.

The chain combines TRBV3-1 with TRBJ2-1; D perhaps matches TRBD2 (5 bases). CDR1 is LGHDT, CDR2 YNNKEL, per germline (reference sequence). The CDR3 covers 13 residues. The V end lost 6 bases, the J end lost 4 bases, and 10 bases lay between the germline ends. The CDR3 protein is CASRPDFYNEQFF. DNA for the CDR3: TGTGCCAGCAGGCCGGACTTTTACAATGAGCAGTTCTTC.

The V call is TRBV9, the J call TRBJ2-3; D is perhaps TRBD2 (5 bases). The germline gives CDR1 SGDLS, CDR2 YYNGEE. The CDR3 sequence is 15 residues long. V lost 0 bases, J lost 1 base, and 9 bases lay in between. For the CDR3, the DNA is TGTGCCAGCAGCGTAGGAGCGGTACGCACAGATACGCAGTATTTT. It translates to CASSVGAVRTDTQYF.